This entry features one T cell receptor beta chain sequence. Its antigen is unidentified. The data belong to a study of neurological immune-mediated disorders. Described time point: technical triplicate 3. Libraries from sorted cells used about a million T cells (CD4+ or CD8+). The team produced cDNA through 5'RACE using 10-nucleotide random UMIs. TCRdb reanalysed the 5' RACE reads using MiXCR and keeps one entry per CDR3 protein. The data contain some 30,000 distinct CDR3 sequences, around 17% of them seen just once; the ten biggest clones take up roughly 4.5%. Study-wide results and caveats: No expanded-clone CDR3 amino acid sequence recurred across subjects, suggesting private TCR-beta repertoires. HTLV-1-associated myelopathy displayed the greatest TCR clonal expansion, and multiple sclerosis exhibited the smallest, lower than that of healthy controls.

Trimming left V 2 bases short and J 2 bases short, with 9 bases between. This CDR3 has 14 amino acids. Sequencing input: CD4+ T cells from blood. J is TRBJ1-1 and V is TRBV12-3 or TRBV12-4; tentatively, D is TRBD1 (5 bases). This receptor was obtained from a female donor with HTLV-1-associated myelopathy (HAM/TSP). The CDR3 region is CASSLRGRNTEAFF. DNA of the CDR3: TGTGCCAGCAGTTTAAGGGGCAGAAACACTGAAGCTTTCTTT.